The 12 T cell receptor beta chains below come from one sample, sequenced in a study of radiotherapy plus CTLA-4 blockade in lung cancer. The protocol was immunoSEQ multiplex PCR, while the TCRdb copy is restricted to in-frame clones and leaves out a portion. The data show around 45,000 clones, 70% to 80% seen once. This specimen was peripheral blood, taken from a patient treated with radiotherapy plus ipilimumab. These receptors all come from a human donor with non-small cell lung cancer who had stable disease on radiotherapy plus ipilimumab.

The chain uses TRBV28 and TRBJ1-2; D is uncertain. This CDR3 has 14 residues. Trimming cost V 5 bases and J 3 bases, with 13 bases left between them. Germline-derived CDR1 and CDR2 are MDHEN and SYDVKM. CDR3 amino acids: CASSPVPGDYGYTF. The CDR3 DNA reads as TGTGCCAGCAGTCCAGTCCCCGGGGACTATGGCTACACCTTC.

The chain combines TRBV7-7 with TRBJ1-6; D gene unclear. CDR1 is SSHAT, CDR2 FNYEAQ, per germline (reference sequence). CDR3 length: 13 amino acids. Trimming removed 3 bases from V and 9 bases from J, with 9 bases in between. The CDR3 region is CASSLELVSPLHF. The DNA of the CDR3 is TGTGCCAGCAGCTTGGAGCTGGTTTCACCCCTCCACTTT.

This chain links TRBV11-2 with TRBJ2-7; 12 bases line up with TRBD2. In germline, CDR1 is SGHAT, CDR2 FQNNGV. The CDR3 runs to 15 residues. The trim removed 1 base at V and 2 bases at J, leaving 0 bases unmatched. CDR3 residues: CASSLGLAGAYEQYF. CDR3 nucleotide sequence: TGTGCCAGCAGCTTAGGACTAGCGGGGGCCTACGAGCAGTACTTC.

The J gene is TRBJ2-3, the V gene TRBV27, with a weak D call TRBD2 (7 bases). Deletions cut 6 bases from V and 2 bases from J, with 15 bases between. The CDR3 spans 15 residues. In germline, CDR1 is MNHEY, CDR2 SMNVEV (reference sequence). Here the CDR3 reads CASRSGGHPTDTQYF. The DNA of the CDR3 is TGTGCCAGCAGATCGGGGGGCCATCCCACAGATACGCAGTATTTT.

The chain is built from TRBV7-6 and TRBJ1-1; D is undetermined. Trimming stripped 1 base from V and 1 base from J, with 4 bases between. Germline lookup yields CDR1 SGHVS and CDR2 FNYEAQ. CDR3 length equals 13 residues. The CDR3 bases are TGTGCCAGCAGCTTAGGTGAGAACACTGAAGCTTTCTTT. Protein sequence: CASSLGENTEAFF.

A remark on this clone: Other DNA variants within this sample encode the same CDR3. The chain couples TRBV5-1 to TRBJ2-7; the D gene is possibly TRBD1 (6 bases). Trimming took 2 bases from V and 6 from J, leaving 18 bases between them. Germline CDR1 reads SGHRS; CDR2 reads YFSETQ. The CDR3 consists of 15 residues. The chain's CDR3 is CASSFEGQGLVEQYF. CDR3 DNA sequence: TGCGCCAGCAGCTTTGAGGGGCAGGGGCTCGTCGAGCAGTACTTC. Using reference TRBV5-1 and TRBJ2-7 for the parts outside the CDR3, the full variable domain is KAGVTQTPRYLIKTRGQQVTLSCSPISGHRSVSWYQQTPGQGLQFLFEYFSETQRNKGNFPGRFSGRQFSNSRSEMNVSTLELGDSALYLCASSFEGQGLVEQYFGPGTRLTVT.

The chain links TRBV14 to TRBJ2-3, with TRBD1 identical over 10 bases. This CDR3 spans 16 amino acids. CDR1 is SGHDN, CDR2 FVKESK, per germline. The trim removed 3 bases at V and 2 bases at J, leaving 5 bases unmatched. This CDR3 is CASSHWGTGVTDTQYF. The CDR3 coding sequence is TGTGCCAGCAGCCACTGGGGGACAGGGGTCACAGATACGCAGTATTTT.

The chain combines TRBV15 with TRBJ1-1, with 8 nucleotides matching TRBD1. Germline V gene data show CDR1 as LNHNV and CDR2 as YYDKDF (reference sequence). V lost 1 base, J lost 6 bases, and 13 bases stayed unmatched. This CDR3 has 17 residues. The CDR3 nucleotides read TGTGCCACCAGCAGAGGCCGGAGACAGGGGATTCGTCCTGAAGCTTTCTTT. Protein product: CATSRGRRQGIRPEAFF.

The chain is built from TRBV5-1 and TRBJ2-5; D is unresolved. The CDR3 length is 15 residues. CDR1 and CDR2 from the germline V gene are SGHRS and YFSETQ. The V end was cut by 1 base, the J end by 1 base, with 11 bases between. CDR3 amino acids: CASSLSAAPQETQYF. CDR3 in DNA: TGCGCCAGCAGCTTGAGTGCAGCTCCCCAAGAGACCCAGTACTTC.

The gene calls are TRBV5-8 and TRBJ1-1; TRBD1 might be the D (5 bases). This CDR3 region has 16 residues. CDR1 and CDR2 (germline): SGHTS, YDEGEE. V lost 3 bases and J 1 base, leaving 16 bases between the germline ends. The DNA for the CDR3 is TGTGCCAGCAGCTCCCCGCGGGGGGTAACGAACACTGAAGCTTTCTTT. As protein: CASSSPRGVTNTEAFF.

V usage is TRBV5-1 and J usage is TRBJ1-2; 7 bases align to TRBD1. The V gene's germline CDR1 is SGHRS and CDR2 YFSETQ. The CDR3 has 14 amino acids. Unmatched junction bases numbered 3, after V lost 4 bases and J lost 0 bases. CDR3 in DNA: TGCGCCAGCAGCCAGGACAGGACTAACTATGGCTACACCTTC. As protein: CASSQDRTNYGYTF.

The CDR3: CASYPGFSYEQYV. The CDR3 nucleotides read TGTGCCAGTTACCCCGGGTTCTCCTACGAGCAGTACGTC. J is TRBJ2-7 and V is TRBV27; D gene uncertain. With 9 bases removed from V and 0 bases from J, the gap between germline ends came to 12 bases. This CDR3 is 13 amino acids long. Per the germline V gene, CDR1 is MNHEY and CDR2 is SMNVEV (reference sequence).